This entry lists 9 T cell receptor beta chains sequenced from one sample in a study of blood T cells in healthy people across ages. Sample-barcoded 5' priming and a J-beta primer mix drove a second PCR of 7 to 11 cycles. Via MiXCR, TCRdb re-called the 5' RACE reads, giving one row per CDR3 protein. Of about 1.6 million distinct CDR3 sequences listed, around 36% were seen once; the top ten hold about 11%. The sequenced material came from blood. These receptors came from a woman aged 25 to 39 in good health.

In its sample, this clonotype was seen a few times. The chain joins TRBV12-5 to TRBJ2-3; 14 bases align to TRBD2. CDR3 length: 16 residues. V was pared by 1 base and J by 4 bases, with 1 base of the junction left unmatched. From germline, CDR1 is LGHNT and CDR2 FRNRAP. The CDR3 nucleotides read TGTGCTAGTGGTTTGGGACTAGCGGGGGGGGCAGATACGCAGTATTTT. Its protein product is CASGLGLAGGADTQYF.

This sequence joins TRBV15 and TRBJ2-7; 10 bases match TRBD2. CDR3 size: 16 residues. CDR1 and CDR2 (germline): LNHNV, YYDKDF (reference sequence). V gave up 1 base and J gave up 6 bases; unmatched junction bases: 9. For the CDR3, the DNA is TGTGCCACCAGCAGAGCCTTCCTAGCGGGAGACTCCGAGCAGTACTTC. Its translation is CATSRAFLAGDSEQYF.

CDR3 protein: CASRERTSGSLQETQYF. CDR3 DNA: TGTGCCAGCAGAGAACGGACTAGCGGGAGCCTTCAAGAGACCCAGTACTTC. V is TRBV2 and J is TRBJ2-5; TRBD2 matches 13 bases. V lost 6 bases, J lost 2 bases, and 9 bases stayed unmatched. Per germline, CDR1 SNHLY and CDR2 FYNNEI. This CDR3 has 17 residues.

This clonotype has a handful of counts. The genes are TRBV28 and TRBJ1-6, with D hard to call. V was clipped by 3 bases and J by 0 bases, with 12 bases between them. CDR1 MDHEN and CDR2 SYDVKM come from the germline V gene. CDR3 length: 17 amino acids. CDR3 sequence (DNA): TGTGCCAGCAGTTTTGTACACTCAAGCTCCTATAATTCACCCCTCCACTTT. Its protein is CASSFVHSSSYNSPLHF.

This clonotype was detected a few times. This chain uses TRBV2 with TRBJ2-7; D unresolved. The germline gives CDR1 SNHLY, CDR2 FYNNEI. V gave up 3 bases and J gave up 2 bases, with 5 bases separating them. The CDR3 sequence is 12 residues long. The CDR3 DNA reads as TGTGCCAGCAGTGACACCGCCTACGAGCAGTACTTC. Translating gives CASSDTAYEQYF.

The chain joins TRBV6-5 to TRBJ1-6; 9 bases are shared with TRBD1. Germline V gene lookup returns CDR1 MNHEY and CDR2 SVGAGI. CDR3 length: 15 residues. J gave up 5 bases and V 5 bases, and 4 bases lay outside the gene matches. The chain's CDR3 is CASSEQGADNSPLHF. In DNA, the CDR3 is TGTGCCAGCAGTGAACAGGGGGCGGATAATTCACCCCTCCACTTT.

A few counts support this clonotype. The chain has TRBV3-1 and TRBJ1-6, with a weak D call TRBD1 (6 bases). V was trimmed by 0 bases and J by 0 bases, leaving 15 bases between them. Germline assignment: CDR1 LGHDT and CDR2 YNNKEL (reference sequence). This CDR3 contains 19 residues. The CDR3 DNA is TGTGCCAGCAGCCAAGAGTCAGGGGTCCCCGTCTCCTATAATTCACCCCTCCACTTT. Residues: CASSQESGVPVSYNSPLHF.

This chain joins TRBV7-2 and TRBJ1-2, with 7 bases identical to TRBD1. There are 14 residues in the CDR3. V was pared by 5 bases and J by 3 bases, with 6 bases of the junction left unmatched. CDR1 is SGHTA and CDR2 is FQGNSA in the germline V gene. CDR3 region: CASSLRGPYYGYTF. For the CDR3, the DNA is TGTGCCAGCAGCCTGAGGGGGCCTTACTATGGCTACACCTTC.

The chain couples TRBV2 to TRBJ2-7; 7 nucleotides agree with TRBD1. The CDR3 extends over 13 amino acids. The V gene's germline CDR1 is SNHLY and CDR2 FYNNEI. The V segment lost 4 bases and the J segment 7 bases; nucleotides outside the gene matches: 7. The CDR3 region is CASSGDSYNEQYF. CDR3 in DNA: TGTGCCAGCAGTGGGGACAGTTACAATGAGCAGTACTTC.